Listed below are T cell receptor beta chains from one sample, sequenced in a study of blood T cell repertoires in COVID-19. Assay used: immunoSEQ multiplex PCR; TCRdb lists only in-frame clones, some missing. This sample carries around 160,000 clones, around 84% of them seen once, and the ten largest clones take about 38%. What was sequenced was peripheral blood. All receptors derive from a human donor in a cohort sampled during active COVID-19. CDR3s include the opening cysteine and the closing phenylalanine or tryptophan. The D gene is left open where the match is weak. Size tells how often a clone was seen (once, few, many) or the class of an expanded clone, and some rows leave it out.

cdr3_aa: CASSVATGGRDTQYF; cdr3_nt: TGTGCCAGCAGCGTAGCTACGGGGGGGCGGGATACGCAGTATTTT; j_call: TRBJ2-3; clone_size: NA; v_call: TRBV9; d_call: TRBD2
cdr3_aa: CASSYPGTGGPGELFF; cdr3_nt: TGTGCCAGCAGTTATCCCGGGACAGGGGGGCCCGGGGAGCTGTTTTTT; j_call: TRBJ2-2; clone_size: NA; v_call: TRBV6-6; d_call: TRBD1
cdr3_aa: CASSEGRGNEQFF; cdr3_nt: TGTGCCAGCAGTGAAGGAAGGGGAAATGAGCAGTTCTTC; j_call: TRBJ2-1; clone_size: NA; v_call: TRBV2; d_call: NA
cdr3_aa: CASRQTVFYEQYF; cdr3_nt: TGTGCCAGCAGACAAACAGTATTCTACGAGCAGTACTTC; j_call: TRBJ2-7; clone_size: NA; v_call: TRBV2; d_call: NA
cdr3_aa: CASAQVSGNTIYF; cdr3_nt: TGTGCCAGTGCACAAGTCTCTGGAAACACCATATATTTT; j_call: TRBJ1-3; clone_size: NA; v_call: TRBV19; d_call: NA
cdr3_aa: CASSFPTGGRYEQYF; cdr3_nt: TGTGCCAGCAGTTTCCCAACAGGGGGCCGCTACGAGCAGTACTTC; j_call: TRBJ2-7; clone_size: few; v_call: TRBV28; d_call: TRBD1
cdr3_aa: CASSSDRGSYGYTF; cdr3_nt: TGTGCCAGCAGCTCGGACAGGGGAAGCTATGGCTACACCTTC; j_call: TRBJ1-2; clone_size: NA; v_call: TRBV13; d_call: TRBD1
cdr3_aa: CASSDRDRSYGYTF; cdr3_nt: TGCGCCAGCAGCGACCGGGACAGGAGCTATGGCTACACCTTC; j_call: TRBJ1-2; clone_size: few; v_call: TRBV5-1; d_call: TRBD1
cdr3_aa: CATSRAREHEQFF; cdr3_nt: TGTGCCACCAGCAGAGCGAGGGAGCATGAGCAGTTCTTC; j_call: TRBJ2-1; clone_size: NA; v_call: TRBV15; d_call: NA
cdr3_aa: CASSQGWAGGDKNIQYF; cdr3_nt: TGTGCCAGTAGCCAGGGCTGGGCAGGGGGTGACAAAAACATTCAGTACTTC; j_call: TRBJ2-4; clone_size: NA; v_call: TRBV19; d_call: TRBD1
cdr3_aa: CAWRGQPNSPLHF; cdr3_nt: TGTGCCTGGCGGGGACAGCCGAATTCACCCCTCCACTTT; j_call: TRBJ1-6; clone_size: NA; v_call: TRBV30; d_call: TRBD1
cdr3_aa: CASSITGMTSYEQYF; cdr3_nt: TGTGCCAGTAGTATAACCGGGATGACCTCCTACGAGCAGTACTTC; j_call: TRBJ2-7; clone_size: NA; v_call: TRBV19; d_call: NA
cdr3_aa: CASSLRLLQETQYF; cdr3_nt: TGTGCCAGCAGTTTAAGACTATTACAAGAGACCCAGTACTTC; j_call: TRBJ2-5; clone_size: NA; v_call: TRBV2; d_call: NA
cdr3_aa: CASSRSTGEPYEQYF; cdr3_nt: TGCGCCAGCAGCCGTAGTACAGGGGAACCCTACGAGCAGTACTTC; j_call: TRBJ2-7; clone_size: NA; v_call: TRBV5-1; d_call: TRBD1
cdr3_aa: CASRWGQGPYEQYF; cdr3_nt: TGTGCCAGCAGATGGGGACAGGGACCCTACGAGCAGTACTTC; j_call: TRBJ2-7; clone_size: NA; v_call: TRBV5-5; d_call: TRBD1
cdr3_aa: CAISGGGTGATDTQYF; cdr3_nt: TGTGCCATCAGTGGGGGGGGGACAGGGGCCACAGATACGCAGTATTTT; j_call: TRBJ2-3; clone_size: once; v_call: TRBV10-3; d_call: TRBD1
cdr3_aa: CASSLDRGAFF; cdr3_nt: TGTGCCAGCAGTCTGGACAGAGGAGCTTTCTTT; j_call: TRBJ1-1; clone_size: few; v_call: TRBV6-2/TRBV6-3; d_call: NA
cdr3_aa: CASSEYPGGNSPLHF; cdr3_nt: TGTGCCAGCAGTGAATATCCAGGGGGAAATTCACCCCTCCACTTT; j_call: TRBJ1-6; clone_size: NA; v_call: TRBV25-1; d_call: TRBD1
cdr3_aa: CATSDLERTGLANEQFF; cdr3_nt: TGTGCCACCAGTGATTTAGAGCGGACAGGGTTAGCTAATGAGCAGTTCTTC; j_call: TRBJ2-1; clone_size: NA; v_call: TRBV24-1; d_call: TRBD1
cdr3_aa: CASSLRSGGYNEQFF; cdr3_nt: TGTGCCAGCAGCTTACGTAGCGGGGGCTACAATGAGCAGTTCTTC; j_call: TRBJ2-1; clone_size: NA; v_call: TRBV11-3; d_call: TRBD2
cdr3_aa: CASSLQRDYGYTF; cdr3_nt: TGCGCCAGCAGCTTGCAACGAGACTATGGCTACACCTTC; j_call: TRBJ1-2; clone_size: NA; v_call: TRBV5-1; d_call: NA
cdr3_aa: CASSVAGGRTDTQYF; cdr3_nt: TGTGCCAGCAGCGTGGCGGGGGGACGTACAGATACGCAGTATTTT; j_call: TRBJ2-3; clone_size: NA; v_call: TRBV7-9; d_call: TRBD2
cdr3_aa: CASSWGENTEAFF; cdr3_nt: TGCGCCAGCAGCTGGGGGGAGAACACTGAAGCTTTCTTT; j_call: TRBJ1-1; clone_size: NA; v_call: TRBV5-1; d_call: NA
cdr3_aa: CASSWARQSSYEQYF; cdr3_nt: TGTGCCAGCAGTTGGGCCAGGCAGAGCTCCTACGAGCAGTACTTC; j_call: TRBJ2-7; clone_size: NA; v_call: TRBV6-5; d_call: NA
cdr3_aa: CASSQGQGSGDEQYF; cdr3_nt: TGCGCCAGCAGCCAAGGACAGGGTAGCGGAGACGAGCAGTACTTC; j_call: TRBJ2-7; clone_size: once; v_call: TRBV4-3; d_call: NA
cdr3_aa: CATSSNGGSSYNEQFF; cdr3_nt: TGTGCCACATCATCGAACGGGGGGAGCTCCTACAATGAGCAGTTCTTC; j_call: TRBJ2-1; clone_size: NA; v_call: TRBV24-1; d_call: TRBD2
cdr3_aa: CASSKTWSGGLQETQYF; cdr3_nt: TGTGCCAGTAGTAAAACTTGGAGCGGGGGCCTTCAAGAGACCCAGTACTTC; j_call: TRBJ2-5; clone_size: NA; v_call: TRBV19; d_call: TRBD2
cdr3_aa: CASGFQGGDEQYF; cdr3_nt: TGTGCTAGTGGTTTTCAGGGGGGCGACGAGCAGTACTTC; j_call: TRBJ2-7; clone_size: NA; v_call: TRBV12-5; d_call: NA
cdr3_aa: CASSPTAGTETQYF; cdr3_nt: TGTGCCAGCAGCCCGACCGCGGGGACGGAGACCCAGTACTTC; j_call: TRBJ2-5; clone_size: NA; v_call: TRBV11-3; d_call: NA
cdr3_aa: CASSPRDRGNTGELFF; cdr3_nt: TGTGCCAGCAGCCCCCGGGACAGGGGGAACACCGGGGAGCTGTTTTTT; j_call: TRBJ2-2; clone_size: NA; v_call: TRBV5-4; d_call: TRBD1
cdr3_aa: CASSSGRAYEQYF; cdr3_nt: TGTGCCAGCAGCTCCGGCAGGGCCTACGAGCAGTACTTC; j_call: TRBJ2-7; clone_size: NA; v_call: TRBV7-2; d_call: NA
cdr3_aa: CASSLESGAAGELFF; cdr3_nt: TGTGCTAGCAGCTTAGAAAGCGGGGCCGCCGGGGAGCTGTTTTTT; j_call: TRBJ2-2; clone_size: NA; v_call: TRBV7-7; d_call: TRBD2
cdr3_aa: CASSLRKRGGRVDTQYF; cdr3_nt: TGTGCCAGCAGTTTGCGAAAGCGGGGGGGCCGAGTCGATACGCAGTATTTT; j_call: TRBJ2-3; clone_size: NA; v_call: TRBV28; d_call: TRBD2
cdr3_aa: CASSLVGAGPLHF; cdr3_nt: TGTGCCAGCAGCCTCGTCGGAGCGGGCCCCCTCCACTTT; j_call: TRBJ1-6; clone_size: few; v_call: TRBV11-2; d_call: NA
cdr3_aa: CASGAGELFF; cdr3_nt: TGTGCCTCCGGGGCCGGGGAGCTGTTTTTT; j_call: TRBJ2-2; clone_size: NA; v_call: TRBV28; d_call: NA
cdr3_aa: CASRPAGLYGYTF; cdr3_nt: TGTGCCAGCCGTCCCGCGGGACTCTATGGCTACACCTTC; j_call: TRBJ1-2; clone_size: NA; v_call: TRBV25-1; d_call: NA
cdr3_aa: CASSFRGNNSPLHF; cdr3_nt: TGTGCCAGCAGCTTTCGGGGGAATAATTCACCCCTCCACTTT; j_call: TRBJ1-6; clone_size: few; v_call: TRBV11-2; d_call: NA
cdr3_aa: CASSQVTSGEEQYF; cdr3_nt: TGCGCCAGCAGCCAAGTCACTAGCGGAGAGGAGCAGTACTTC; j_call: TRBJ2-7; clone_size: NA; v_call: TRBV4-1; d_call: TRBD2
cdr3_aa: CASSIGDTYSPLHF; cdr3_nt: TGTGCCAGTAGTATCGGGGACACCTATTCACCCCTCCACTTT; j_call: TRBJ1-6; clone_size: NA; v_call: TRBV19; d_call: NA
cdr3_aa: CASRRTYTGELFF; cdr3_nt: TGTGCCAGCAGACGGACTTACACCGGGGAGCTGTTTTTT; j_call: TRBJ2-2; clone_size: NA; v_call: TRBV12-3/TRBV12-4; d_call: NA